This T cell receptor beta chain was captured by sequencing in a study of PD-L1 blockade in urothelial cancer. The method was immunoSEQ multiplex PCR; TCRdb's version includes in-frame clones alone and lacks a portion of them. Among around 120,000 clones listed, about 89% were seen once. Described time point: peripheral blood 6 weeks after treatment start. The sequence derives from a man between 60 and 75 years old with urothelial cancer. The sample consisted of PBMCs, taken around atezolizumab (anti-PD-L1) treatment.

In nucleotides, the CDR3 is TGTGCCAGCAGCTCGCAGTGGGCCCCCACAGATACGCAGTATTTT. Translated: CASSSQWAPTDTQYF. This chain joins TRBV7-8 and TRBJ2-3; the D is unclear. The germline gives CDR1 SGHVS, CDR2 FQNEAQ. V shed 4 bases and J shed 2 bases, with 13 bases lying between them. This CDR3 comprises 15 residues.